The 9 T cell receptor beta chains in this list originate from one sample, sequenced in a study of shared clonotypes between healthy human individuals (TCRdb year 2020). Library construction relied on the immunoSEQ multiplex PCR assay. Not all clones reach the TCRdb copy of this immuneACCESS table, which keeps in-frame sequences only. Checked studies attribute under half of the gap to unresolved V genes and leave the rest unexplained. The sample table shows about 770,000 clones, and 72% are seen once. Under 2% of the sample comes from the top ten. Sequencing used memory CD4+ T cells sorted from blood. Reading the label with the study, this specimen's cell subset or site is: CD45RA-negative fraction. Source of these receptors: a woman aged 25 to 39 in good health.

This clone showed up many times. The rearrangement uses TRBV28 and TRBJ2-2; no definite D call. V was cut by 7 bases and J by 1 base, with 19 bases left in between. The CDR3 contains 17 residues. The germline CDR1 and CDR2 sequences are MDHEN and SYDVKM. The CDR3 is CASTLSFGAKNTGELFF. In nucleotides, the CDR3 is TGTGCCAGCACTCTATCTTTCGGAGCGAAGAACACCGGGGAGCTGTTTTTT.

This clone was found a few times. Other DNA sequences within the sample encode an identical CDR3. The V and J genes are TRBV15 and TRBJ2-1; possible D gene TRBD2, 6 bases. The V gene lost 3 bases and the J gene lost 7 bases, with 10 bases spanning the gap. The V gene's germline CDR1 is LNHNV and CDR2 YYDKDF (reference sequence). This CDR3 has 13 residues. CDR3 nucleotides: TGTGCCACCAGCAGCCGTCGGGGGAATGAGCAGTTCTTC. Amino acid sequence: CATSSRRGNEQFF.

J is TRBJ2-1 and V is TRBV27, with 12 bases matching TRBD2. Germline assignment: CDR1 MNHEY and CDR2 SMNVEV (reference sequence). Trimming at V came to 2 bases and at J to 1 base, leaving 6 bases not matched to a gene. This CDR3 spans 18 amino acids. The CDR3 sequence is CASSLASGRAGSYNEQFF. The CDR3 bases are TGTGCCAGCAGTTTAGCTAGCGGGAGGGCCGGTTCCTACAATGAGCAGTTCTTC.

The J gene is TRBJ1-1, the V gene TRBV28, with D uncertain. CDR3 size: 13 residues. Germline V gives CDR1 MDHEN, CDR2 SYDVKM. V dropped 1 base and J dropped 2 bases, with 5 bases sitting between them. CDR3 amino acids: CASSLLPNTEAFF. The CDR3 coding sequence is TGTGCCAGCAGTTTATTACCCAACACTGAAGCTTTCTTT.

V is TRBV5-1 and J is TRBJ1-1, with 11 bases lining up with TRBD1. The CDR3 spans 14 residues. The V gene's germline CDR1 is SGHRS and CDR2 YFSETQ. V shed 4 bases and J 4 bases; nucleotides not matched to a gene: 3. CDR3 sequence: CASSGQGAGTEAFF. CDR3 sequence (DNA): TGCGCCAGCAGCGGACAGGGGGCAGGCACTGAAGCTTTCTTT.

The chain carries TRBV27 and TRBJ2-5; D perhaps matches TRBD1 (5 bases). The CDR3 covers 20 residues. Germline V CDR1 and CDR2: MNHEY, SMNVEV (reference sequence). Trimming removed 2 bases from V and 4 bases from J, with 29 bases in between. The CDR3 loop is CASSLNDWGRAPLFLETQYF. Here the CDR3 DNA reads TGTGCCAGCAGTTTAAACGATTGGGGCAGGGCTCCACTCTTCCTAGAGACCCAGTACTTC.

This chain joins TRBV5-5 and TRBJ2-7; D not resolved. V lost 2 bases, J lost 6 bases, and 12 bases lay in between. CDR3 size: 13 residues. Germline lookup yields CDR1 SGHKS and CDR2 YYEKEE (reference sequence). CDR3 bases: TGTGCCAGCAGCTTTATGCAGGCATCCGAGCAGTACTTC. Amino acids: CASSFMQASEQYF.

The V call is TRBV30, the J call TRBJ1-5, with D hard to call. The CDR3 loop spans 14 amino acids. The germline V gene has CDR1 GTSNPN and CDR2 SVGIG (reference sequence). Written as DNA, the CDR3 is TGTGCAGTCGGTGGGCCTGGGGGCAATCAGCCCCAGCATTTT. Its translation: CAVGGPGGNQPQHF.

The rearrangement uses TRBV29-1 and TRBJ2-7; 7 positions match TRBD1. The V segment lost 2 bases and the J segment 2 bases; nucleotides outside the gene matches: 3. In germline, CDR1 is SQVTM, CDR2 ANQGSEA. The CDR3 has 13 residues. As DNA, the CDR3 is TGCAGCGTTGAAAAGACAGGGCCCTACGAGCAGTACTTC. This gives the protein CSVEKTGPYEQYF.